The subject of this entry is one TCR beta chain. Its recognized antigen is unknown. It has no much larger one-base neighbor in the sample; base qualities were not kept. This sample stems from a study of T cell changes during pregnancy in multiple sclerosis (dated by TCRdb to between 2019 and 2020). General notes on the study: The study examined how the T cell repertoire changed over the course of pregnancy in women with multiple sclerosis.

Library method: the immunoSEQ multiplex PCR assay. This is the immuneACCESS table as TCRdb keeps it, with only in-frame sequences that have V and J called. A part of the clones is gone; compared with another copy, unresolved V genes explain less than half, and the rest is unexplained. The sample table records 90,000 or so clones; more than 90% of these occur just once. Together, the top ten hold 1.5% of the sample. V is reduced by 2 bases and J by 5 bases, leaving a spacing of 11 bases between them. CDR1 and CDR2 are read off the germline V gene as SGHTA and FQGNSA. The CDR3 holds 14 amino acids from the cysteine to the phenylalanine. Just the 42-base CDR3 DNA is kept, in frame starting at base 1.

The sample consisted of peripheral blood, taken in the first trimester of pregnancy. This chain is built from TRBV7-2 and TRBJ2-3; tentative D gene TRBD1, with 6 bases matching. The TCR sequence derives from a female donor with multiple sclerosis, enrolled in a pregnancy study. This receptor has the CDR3 CASSLRTGKDTQYF. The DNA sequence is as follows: TGTGCCAGCAGCTTAAGAACAGGGAAAGATACGCAGTATTTT.